Shown below are 23 T cell receptor beta chains from a single sample sequenced in a study of vaccination and CD4 T cells after COVID-19. No antigen has been assigned to these receptors. With the Oncomine TCR Beta short-read assay, DNA from cultured CD4+ T cells was sequenced. TCRdb redid the calling of the PCR reads with MiXCR, one entry per CDR3 protein. The profile shows some 20,000 distinct CDR3 sequences, 52% of them singletons. The treatment here: approximately 10-day PBMC culture with coronavirus spike peptide pools or control peptides (ViraFEST assay). The specimen sequenced was CD4+ T cells from blood, cultured in vitro. These TCRs come from a human donor who had recovered from COVID-19.

V is TRBV24-1 and J is TRBJ1-5; no definite D call. This CDR3 is built from 14 residues. Germline CDR1 reads KGHDR; CDR2 reads SFDVKD. Trimming removed 5 bases at V and 7 bases at J, with 14 bases between. The CDR3 spells CATSVGQLGQPQHF. DNA for the CDR3: TGTGCCACCAGTGTTGGTCAGTTGGGACAGCCCCAGCATTTT.

V usage is TRBV28 and J usage is TRBJ1-6, with D possibly TRBD1 on 5 matching bases. The CDR3 runs to 18 residues. The V end was cut by 6 bases, the J end by 8 bases, with 26 bases between. Germline values: CDR1 MDHEN, CDR2 SYDVKM. Written as DNA, the CDR3 is TGTGCCAGCAGCCCTTTAACTTACCGGGACGGCTACTATTCACCCCTCCACTTT. It codes for CASSPLTYRDGYYSPLHF.

This clonotype was picked up a small number of times. The rearrangement links TRBV12-3 or TRBV12-4 to TRBJ2-5; D might be TRBD2 (7 bases). CDR3 length equals 15 residues. Trimming took off 2 bases at V and 2 bases at J, with 12 bases between the two ends. The CDR3 DNA sequence: TGTGCCAGCAGTTTAAAGGGGGGGGGTCAAGAGACCCAGTACTTC. Translated: CASSLKGGGQETQYF.

The chain employs TRBV20-1 and TRBJ2-3; 10 bases align to TRBD1. Trimming removed 5 bases from V and 1 base from J; junction bases left unmatched: 3. From germline, CDR1 is DFQATT and CDR2 SNEGSKA (reference sequence). This CDR3 contains 14 residues. CDR3 coding DNA: TGCAGTGCTGGGGGGACAGGGGGCACAGATACGCAGTATTTT. This translates into CSAGGTGGTDTQYF.

The chain uses TRBV5-1 and TRBJ2-3, with TRBD2 identical over 10 bases. This CDR3 has 16 amino acids. V was pared by 4 bases and J by 0 bases, with 5 bases of the junction left unmatched. The germline V gene encodes CDR1 SGHRS and CDR2 YFSETQ. The CDR3 loop reads CASSPRLAGSTDTQYF. The DNA for the CDR3 is TGCGCCAGCAGCCCCAGACTAGCGGGTAGCACAGATACGCAGTATTTT.

The chain couples TRBV28 to TRBJ1-5, with a possible D match to TRBD1 (6 bases). V was pared by 7 bases and J by 3 bases, with 22 bases between. Germline V gene data show CDR1 as MDHEN and CDR2 as SYDVKM. The CDR3 is made up of 17 amino acids. The CDR3 DNA is TGTGCCAGCAAACAGGGACGGGGGCTAGCCAACAATCAGCCCCAGCATTTT. This encodes CASKQGRGLANNQPQHF.

This clonotype was recorded only once. Because the CDR3 is missing its conserved closing phenylalanine or tryptophan, this is likely a read error. The J gene is TRBJ1-3, the V gene TRBV28; TRBD1 agrees at 10 bases. The V gene end was trimmed by 4 bases and the J gene end by 4 bases; junction bases not matched to a gene: 4. Looked up from germline, CDR1 is MDHEN and CDR2 is SYDVKM. The length of the CDR3 is 15 residues. This CDR3 reads CASSSTGGSGNTIYL. CDR3 sequence (DNA): TGTGCCAGCAGTTCGACAGGGGGCAGCGGAAACACCATATATTTG.

This chain uses TRBV24-1 with TRBJ2-3; D uncertain. This CDR3 comprises 17 residues. Trimming cost V 3 bases and J 0 bases, with 15 bases left between them. Germline assignment: CDR1 KGHDR and CDR2 SFDVKD. CDR3 sequence reads: CATSDPSGRGSTDTQYF. In DNA, the CDR3 is TGTGCCACCAGTGATCCTTCCGGGCGCGGAAGCACAGATACGCAGTATTTT.

There are a few counts of this clonotype. The chain joins TRBV10-3 to TRBJ2-7, with 11 bases fitting TRBD1. With 4 bases clipped from V and 2 bases from J, the junction kept 1 base outside the gene matches. Germline CDR1 is ENHRY and CDR2 is SYGVKD. The CDR3 runs to 14 residues. CDR3 nucleotide sequence: TGTGCCATCAGTGGGACAGGGGGCACCTACGAGCAGTACTTC. The encoded protein is CAISGTGGTYEQYF.

This chain links TRBV14 with TRBJ1-2, with D possibly TRBD1 on 6 matching bases. Looked up from germline, CDR1 is SGHDN and CDR2 is FVKESK. V was pared by 4 bases and J by 3 bases, with 12 bases between. CDR3 length: 14 residues. CDR3 DNA sequence: TGTGCCAGCAGCCCTAAGGGGGGTTACTATGGCTACACCTTC. Amino acids: CASSPKGGYYGYTF.

This clonotype was seen a few times. The chain is built from TRBV20-1 and TRBJ2-2; 13 bases match TRBD2. This CDR3 has 16 amino acids. Germline V gene sequence: CDR1 DFQATT, CDR2 SNEGSKA (reference sequence). J lost 2 bases, V lost 6 bases, and 6 bases had no gene match. The CDR3 loop is CSARTSGGVNTGELFF. The CDR3 nucleotides are TGCAGTGCCCGGACTAGCGGGGGAGTCAACACCGGGGAGCTGTTTTTT.

This chain connects TRBV7-9 to TRBJ1-3, with D unresolved. CDR3 size: 18 residues. Germline assignment: CDR1 SEHNR and CDR2 FQNEAQ (reference sequence). The V end was cut by 1 base, the J end by 1 base, with 17 bases between. The CDR3 here is CASSLVVPTFQSGNTIYF. The CDR3 DNA reads as TGTGCCAGCAGCTTAGTGGTTCCGACCTTCCAGTCTGGAAACACCATATATTTT.

This clonotype appeared a single time. The chain joins TRBV2 to TRBJ1-5; D is undetermined. Looked up from germline, CDR1 is SNHLY and CDR2 is FYNNEI. The CDR3 extends over 13 amino acids. V was trimmed by 4 bases and J by 5 bases, leaving 9 bases between them. CDR3 amino acids: CASSVVVYQPQHF. The CDR3, as DNA: TGTGCCAGCAGTGTAGTGGTTTATCAGCCCCAGCATTTT.

V and J are TRBV4-1 and TRBJ1-2; D gene ambiguous. V lost 3 bases and J lost 0, with 14 bases in between. Germline lookup yields CDR1 MGHRA and CDR2 YSYEKL. The CDR3 runs to 16 residues. The DNA of the CDR3 is TGCGCCAGCAGCCAGATACCGGACGTAGCTAACTATGGCTACACCTTC. It specifies CASSQIPDVANYGYTF.

This clonotype was seen only a few times. The chain has TRBV11-3 and TRBJ2-5; D gene unclear. Trimming took off 0 bases at V and 5 bases at J, with 4 bases between the two ends. Germline CDR1 SGHNT, CDR2 YENEEA. This CDR3 spans 12 amino acids. CDR3 region: CASSLEGETQYF. Here the CDR3 DNA reads TGTGCCAGCAGCTTAGAGGGGGAGACCCAGTACTTC. The full variable domain, in which reference TRBV11-3 and TRBJ2-5 provide the parts outside the CDR3, is EAGVVQSPRYKIIEKKQPVAFWCNPISGHNTLYWYLQNLGQGPELLIRYENEEAVDDSQLPKDRFSAERLKGVDSTLKIQPAELGDSAVYLCASSLEGETQYFGPGTRLLVL.

This chain joins TRBV10-3 and TRBJ1-5; 8 bases agree with TRBD1. Losses at the gene ends were 0 bases for V and 7 bases for J; bases not matched to a gene: 8. This CDR3 spans 16 amino acids. Germline V CDR1 and CDR2: ENHRY, SYGVKD. The CDR3 DNA is TGTGCCATCAGTGAGTCGTCCCAGGGGGCTGGACAGCCCCAGCATTTT. Translating gives CAISESSQGAGQPQHF.

The rearrangement joins TRBV11-2 to TRBJ1-2; D is possibly TRBD1 (6 bases). Trimming took off 3 bases at V and 7 bases at J, with 24 bases between the two ends. The CDR3 has 17 residues. In germline, CDR1 is SGHAT, CDR2 FQNNGV. In DNA, the CDR3 is TGTGCCAGCAGCTTCGGGGGCCCCGGACGGATGGTTGGTGGCTACACCTTC. Translated, it gives CASSFGGPGRMVGGYTF.

V is TRBV20-1 and J is TRBJ2-3; TRBD2 agrees at 11 bases. Looked up from germline, CDR1 is DFQATT and CDR2 is SNEGSKA (reference sequence). The trim removed 6 bases at V and 4 bases at J, leaving 21 bases unmatched. The CDR3 is 19 residues long. CDR3 coding DNA: TGCAGTGCGACCCCGAGGGGCCTAGCGGGGGGCGTCCCCTCAGATACGCAGTATTTT. The encoded protein is CSATPRGLAGGVPSDTQYF.

The genes are TRBV7-9 and TRBJ1-1; D is perhaps TRBD1 (6 bases). V was cut by 5 bases and J by 1 base, with 14 bases left in between. There are 15 residues in the CDR3. Germline values: CDR1 SEHNR, CDR2 FQNEAQ (reference sequence). The CDR3 DNA follows: TGTGCCAGCAGCCCTCGACAGGAGGGGAACACTGAAGCTTTCTTT. Protein: CASSPRQEGNTEAFF.

The chain has TRBV7-2 and TRBJ1-6; D call uncertain. Per the germline V gene, CDR1 is SGHTA and CDR2 is FQGNSA. Trimming took 2 bases from V and 8 from J, leaving 10 bases between them. This CDR3 contains 14 residues. In DNA form, the CDR3 reads TGTGCCAGCAGCTTACCGTCCGACGATTCACCCCTCCACTTT. Its translation is CASSLPSDDSPLHF.

V usage is TRBV19 and J usage is TRBJ1-4; D is undetermined. This CDR3 has 11 residues. The germline V gene encodes CDR1 LNHDA and CDR2 SQIVND (reference sequence). Trimming stripped 3 bases from V and 16 bases from J, with 12 bases between. The CDR3 loop is CASSIGGHPFF. The DNA for the CDR3 is TGTGCCAGTAGTATTGGCGGCCACCCGTTTTTT. The full variable domain, in which reference TRBV19 and TRBJ1-4 provide the parts outside the CDR3, is DGGITQSPKYLFRKEGQNVTLSCEQNLNHDAMYWYRQDPGQGLRLIYYSQIVNDFQKGDIAEGYSVSREKKESFPLTVTSAQKNPTAFYLCASSIGGHPFFGSGTQLSVL.

This clonotype showed up just once. The chain recombines TRBV6-1 with TRBJ2-1; 14 bases are shared with TRBD2. The germline CDR1 and CDR2 sequences are MNHNS and SASEGT. This CDR3 has 19 amino acids. J gave up 8 bases and V 7 bases, and 19 bases lay outside the gene matches. The CDR3 bases are TGTGCCAGCACCCCACACCGACTAGCGGGGGGGCTGGTGTCGGATGAGCAGTTCTTC. Translated, it gives CASTPHRLAGGLVSDEQFF.

V usage is TRBV10-1 and J usage is TRBJ1-2; 7 nucleotides line up with TRBD1. The CDR3 has 13 amino acids. From germline, CDR1 is WNHNN and CDR2 SYGVQD (reference sequence). The V and J ends lost 8 bases and 2 bases, in that order; junction bases with no gene match: 5. In DNA form, the CDR3 reads TGCGCCAGCGACCGGGACAGCAACTATGGCTACACCTTC. It translates to CASDRDSNYGYTF.